This section outlines one TCR beta chain sequence together with its context. Its specificity is unknown. The data were taken from a study of cytomegalovirus exposure and HLA in healthy donors. Study-level background: The roughly 120 validation repertoires, a later analysis reported, used the same platform as the roughly 660 repertoires from the first cohort.

Here immunoSEQ multiplex PCR was the method, and the copy in TCRdb shows in-frame clones only, minus some. The sample lists approximately 200,000 clones, about 89% occurring once. Separate from the roughly 700-subject first cohort, the roughly 120-subject validation cohort was the one that the donors belonged to. Findings and limits, study-wide: The authors listed 150 or so TCR beta chains as cytomegalovirus-associated.

Germline values: CDR1 GTSNPN, CDR2 SVGIG (reference sequence). The CDR3 is 12 residues long. Trimming took 8 bases from V and 3 from J; bases not matched to a gene: 3. The sequencing input was PBMCs. The TCR was taken from a woman younger than 35 in good health and CMV-seronegative. The J gene is TRBJ1-1, the V gene TRBV30; 10 nucleotides match TRBD1. CDR3 amino acids: CAADRGDTEAFF. CDR3 nucleotide sequence: TGTGCCGCGGACAGGGGGGACACTGAAGCTTTCTTT.